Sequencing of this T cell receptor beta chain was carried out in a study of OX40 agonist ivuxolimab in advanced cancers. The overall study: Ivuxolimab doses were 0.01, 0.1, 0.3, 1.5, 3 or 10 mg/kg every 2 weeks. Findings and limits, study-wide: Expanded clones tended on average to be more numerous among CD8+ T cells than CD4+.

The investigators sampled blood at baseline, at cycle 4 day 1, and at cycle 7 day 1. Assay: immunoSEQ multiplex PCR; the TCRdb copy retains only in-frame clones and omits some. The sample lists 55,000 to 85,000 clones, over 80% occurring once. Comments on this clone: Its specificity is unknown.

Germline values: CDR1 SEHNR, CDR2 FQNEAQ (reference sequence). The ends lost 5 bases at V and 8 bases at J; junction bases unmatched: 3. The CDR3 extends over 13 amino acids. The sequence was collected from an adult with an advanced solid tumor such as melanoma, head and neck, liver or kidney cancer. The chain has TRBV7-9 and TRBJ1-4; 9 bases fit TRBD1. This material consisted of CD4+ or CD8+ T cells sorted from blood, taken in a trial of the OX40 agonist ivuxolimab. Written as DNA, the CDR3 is TGTGCCAGCAGCACCACAGGGGGCGAAAAACTGTTTTTT. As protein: CASSTTGGEKLFF. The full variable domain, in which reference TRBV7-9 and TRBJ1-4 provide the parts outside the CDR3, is DTGVSQNPRHKITKRGQNVTFRCDPISEHNRLYWYRQTLGQGPEFLTYFQNEAQLEKSRLLSDRFSAERPKGSFSTLEIQRTEQGDSAMYLCASSTTGGEKLFFGSGTQLSVL.